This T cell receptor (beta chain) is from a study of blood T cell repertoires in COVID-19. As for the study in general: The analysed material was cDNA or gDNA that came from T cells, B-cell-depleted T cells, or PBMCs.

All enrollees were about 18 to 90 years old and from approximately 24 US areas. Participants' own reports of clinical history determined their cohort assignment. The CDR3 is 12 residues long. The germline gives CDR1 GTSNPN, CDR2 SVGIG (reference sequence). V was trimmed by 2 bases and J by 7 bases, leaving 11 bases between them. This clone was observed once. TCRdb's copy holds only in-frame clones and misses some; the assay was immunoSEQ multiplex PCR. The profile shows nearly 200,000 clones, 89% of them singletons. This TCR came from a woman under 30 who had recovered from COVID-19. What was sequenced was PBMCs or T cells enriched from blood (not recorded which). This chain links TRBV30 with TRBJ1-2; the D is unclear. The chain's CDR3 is CAWSFLAGGYTF. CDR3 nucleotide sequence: TGTGCCTGGAGTTTCCTCGCGGGTGGCTACACCTTC.